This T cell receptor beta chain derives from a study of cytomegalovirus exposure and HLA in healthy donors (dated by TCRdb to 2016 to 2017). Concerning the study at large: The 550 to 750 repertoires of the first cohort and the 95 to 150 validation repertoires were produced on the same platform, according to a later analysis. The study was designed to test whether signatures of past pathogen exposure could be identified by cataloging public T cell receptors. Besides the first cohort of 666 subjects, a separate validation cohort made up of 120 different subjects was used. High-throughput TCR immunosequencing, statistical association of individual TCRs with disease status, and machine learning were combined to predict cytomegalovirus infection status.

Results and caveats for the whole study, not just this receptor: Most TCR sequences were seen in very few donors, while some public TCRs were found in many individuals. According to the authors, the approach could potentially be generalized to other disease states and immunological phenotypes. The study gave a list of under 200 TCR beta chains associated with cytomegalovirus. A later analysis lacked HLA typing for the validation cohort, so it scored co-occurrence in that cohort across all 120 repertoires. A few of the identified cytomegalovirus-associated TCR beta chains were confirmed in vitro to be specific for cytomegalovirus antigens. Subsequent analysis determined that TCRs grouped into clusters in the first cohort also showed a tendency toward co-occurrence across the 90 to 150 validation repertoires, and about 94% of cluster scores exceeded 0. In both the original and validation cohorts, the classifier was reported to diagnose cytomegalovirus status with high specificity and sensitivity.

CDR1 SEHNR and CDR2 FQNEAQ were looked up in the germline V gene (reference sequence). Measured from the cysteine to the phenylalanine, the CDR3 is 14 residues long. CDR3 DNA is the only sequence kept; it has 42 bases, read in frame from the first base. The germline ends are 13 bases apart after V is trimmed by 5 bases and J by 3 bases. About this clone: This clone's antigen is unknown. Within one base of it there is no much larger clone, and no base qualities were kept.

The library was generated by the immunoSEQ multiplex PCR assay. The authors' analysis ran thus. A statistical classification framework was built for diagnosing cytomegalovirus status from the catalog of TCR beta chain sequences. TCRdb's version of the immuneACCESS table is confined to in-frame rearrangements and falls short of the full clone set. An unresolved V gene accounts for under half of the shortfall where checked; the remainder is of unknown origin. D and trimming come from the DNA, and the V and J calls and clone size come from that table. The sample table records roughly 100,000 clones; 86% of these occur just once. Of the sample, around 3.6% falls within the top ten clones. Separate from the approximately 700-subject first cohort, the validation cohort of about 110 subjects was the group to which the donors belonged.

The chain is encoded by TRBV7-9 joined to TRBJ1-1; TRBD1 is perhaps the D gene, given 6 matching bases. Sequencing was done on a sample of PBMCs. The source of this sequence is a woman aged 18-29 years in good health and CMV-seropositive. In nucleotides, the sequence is TGTGCCAGCAGCCAGGGGTCAGGTGACACTGAAGCTTTCTTT. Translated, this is CASSQGSGDTEAFF.